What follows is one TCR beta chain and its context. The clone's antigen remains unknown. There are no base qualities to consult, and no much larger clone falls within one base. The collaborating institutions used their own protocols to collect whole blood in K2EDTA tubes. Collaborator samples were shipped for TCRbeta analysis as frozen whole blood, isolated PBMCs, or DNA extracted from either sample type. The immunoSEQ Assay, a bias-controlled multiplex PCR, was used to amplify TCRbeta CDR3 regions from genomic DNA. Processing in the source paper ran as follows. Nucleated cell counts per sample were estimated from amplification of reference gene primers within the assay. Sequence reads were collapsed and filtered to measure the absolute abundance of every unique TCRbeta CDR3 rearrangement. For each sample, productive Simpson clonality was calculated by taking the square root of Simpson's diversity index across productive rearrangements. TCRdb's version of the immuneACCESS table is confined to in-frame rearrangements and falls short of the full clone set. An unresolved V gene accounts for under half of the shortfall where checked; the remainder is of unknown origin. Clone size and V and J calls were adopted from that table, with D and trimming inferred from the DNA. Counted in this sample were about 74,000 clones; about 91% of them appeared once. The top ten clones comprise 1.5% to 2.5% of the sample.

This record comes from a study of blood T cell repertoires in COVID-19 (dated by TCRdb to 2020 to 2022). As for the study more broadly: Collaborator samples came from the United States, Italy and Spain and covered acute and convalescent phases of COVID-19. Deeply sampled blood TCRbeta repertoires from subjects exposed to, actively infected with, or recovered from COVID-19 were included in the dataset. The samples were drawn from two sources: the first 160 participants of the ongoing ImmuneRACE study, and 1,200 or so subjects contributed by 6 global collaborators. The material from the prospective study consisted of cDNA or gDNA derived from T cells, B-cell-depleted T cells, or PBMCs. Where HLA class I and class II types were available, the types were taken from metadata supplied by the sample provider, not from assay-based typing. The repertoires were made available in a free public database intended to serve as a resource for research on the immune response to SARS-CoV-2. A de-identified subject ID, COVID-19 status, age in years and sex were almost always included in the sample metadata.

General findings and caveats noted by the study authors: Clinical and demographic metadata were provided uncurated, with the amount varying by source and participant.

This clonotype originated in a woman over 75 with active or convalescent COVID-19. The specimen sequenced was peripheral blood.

The DNA sequence reads TGTGCCAGCAGCTCGGGACTACCGTACGAGCAGTACTTC. It translates as CASSSGLPYEQYF. This chain is built from TRBV7-8 and TRBJ2-7; 7 middle bases align to TRBD2. Clipping removes 4 bases from V and 4 bases from J, with 4 as the unmatched junction base count. Measured from the cysteine to the phenylalanine, the CDR3 is 13 residues long. Of all the DNA, just the CDR3 is kept, 39 bases in frame from base 1. According to the germline V gene, CDR1 reads SGHVS and CDR2 reads FQNEAQ.